This TCR beta chain was identified in a study of OX40 agonist ivuxolimab in advanced cancers. CDR3 length: 16 amino acids. V lost 2 bases and J lost 6; bases outside the gene matches: 7. CDR1 is MNHNS and CDR2 is SASEGT in the germline V gene. The assay was immunoSEQ multiplex PCR, and TCRdb's table has in-frame clones only and misses some. The table includes over 55,000 clones, roughly four fifths detected once. This chain connects TRBV6-1 to TRBJ2-2; 9 positions agree with TRBD2. Sequenced material: CD4+ or CD8+ T cells sorted from blood, taken in a trial of the OX40 agonist ivuxolimab. The sequence derives from an adult with an advanced solid tumor such as melanoma, head and neck, liver or kidney cancer. The CDR3 loop reads CASSEFSGGFAGELFF. In nucleotides, the CDR3 is TGTGCCAGCAGTGAATTTAGCGGGGGATTCGCCGGGGAGCTGTTTTTT.